This T cell receptor (beta chain) was identified during a study of T cell repertoires in cytomegalovirus infection. Notes on this clonotype: No antigen is known for it.

TCRdb itself ran the reads through MiXCR, one entry per CDR3 protein. The repertoire consists of hundreds of thousands of distinct CDR3 sequences, with 31% occurring once and the leading ten covering over 13%. Study findings and constraints: The ex vivo response showed dominance by HLA-C-restricted CMV-specific TCR beta clonotypes.

This CDR3 has 16 amino acids. The J segment lost 6 bases and the V segment lost 3 bases, leaving 11 bases of the junction unmatched. The material sequenced was cultured CD8+ T cells from PBMCs, taken from culture after CMV antigen stimulation. This sequence was found in a human donor in good health (CMV status not recorded). Some clones in this sample may be carry-over from other donors' samples. The chain links TRBV12-3 or TRBV12-4 to TRBJ2-1; 7 nucleotides agree with TRBD1. The chain's CDR3 is CASSLRGRGGANEQFF. The CDR3 DNA sequence: TGTGCCAGCAGTTTGAGGGGTAGAGGGGGCGCCAATGAGCAGTTCTTC.